The 20 T cell receptor beta chains given below trace back to one sample, sequenced in a study of blood T cell repertoires in COVID-19 (dated by TCRdb to the early 2020s). Libraries were made using the immunoSEQ multiplex PCR assay. TCRdb limited this immuneACCESS table to in-frame rearrangements with V and J called. A share of clones is missing; checked studies link under half to unresolved V genes, and the rest is unexplained. The sample table lists roughly 250,000 clones, around nine tenths of them with a count of one. The ten largest account for around 1.8% of the sample. Sequenced: PBMCs or T cells enriched from blood (not recorded which). The receptors come from a woman aged 18-35 years who had recovered from COVID-19.

A word on this clone: Its ends do not fully match the called genes, so a read error is possible. V gene TRBV7-9 combines with J gene TRBJ2-4; 10 positions match TRBD1. The CDR3 has 15 amino acids. Germline-derived CDR1 and CDR2 are SEHNR and FQNEAQ (reference sequence). CDR3 DNA: TGTGCCAGCAGCCCAACCCCCCCCCTCGGGACAGGGGTAGACTTC. The encoded protein is CASSPTPPLGTGVDF. The variable domain in full, completed from reference TRBV7-9 and TRBJ2-4, reads DTGVSQNPRHKITKRGQNVTFRCDPISEHNRLYWYRQTLGQGPEFLTYFQNEAQLEKSRLLSDRFSAERPKGSFSTLEIQRTEQGDSAMYLCASSPTPPLGTGVDFGAGTRLSVL.

This clone came up once. The V call is TRBV10-3, the J call TRBJ1-1; perhaps TRBD1 as D (5 bases). The CDR3 extends over 11 amino acids. Germline values: CDR1 ENHRY, CDR2 SYGVKD. Trimming cost V 6 bases and J 5 bases, with 7 bases left between them. The DNA of the CDR3 is TGTGCCATCAGCCCAGGGACTGAAGCTTTCTTT. The encoded protein is CAISPGTEAFF.

This chain joins TRBV7-9 and TRBJ1-1, with a tentative D call TRBD1 (5 bases). V lost 4 bases, J lost 1 base, and 16 bases lay in between. Germline V gene lookup returns CDR1 SEHNR and CDR2 FQNEAQ (reference sequence). The CDR3 sequence is 16 residues long. Here the CDR3 reads CASSSMGLLPNTEAFF. In DNA, the CDR3 is TGTGCCAGCAGCTCTATGGGACTTCTACCGAACACTGAAGCTTTCTTT.

The CDR3 loop is CASTPSGGGTDTQYF. The CDR3 region has the DNA TGCGCCAGCACCCCTAGCGGGGGCGGGACAGATACGCAGTATTTT. The chain couples TRBV5-1 to TRBJ2-3; 10 bases line up with TRBD2. V shed 6 bases, J shed 3 bases, and the junction held 7 bases outside the gene matches. Germline CDR1 is SGHRS and CDR2 is YFSETQ. This CDR3 spans 15 amino acids.

The chain uses TRBV24-1 and TRBJ2-3, with TRBD1 matching 7 bases. The CDR3 sequence is 13 residues long. Trimming at V came to 9 bases and at J to 0 bases, leaving 2 bases not matched to a gene. Germline-derived CDR1 and CDR2 are KGHDR and SFDVKD. CDR3 DNA: TGTGCCACCGAGGGACAGAGCACAGATACGCAGTATTTT. It is translated as CATEGQSTDTQYF.

The chain carries TRBV5-5 and TRBJ2-7; D might be TRBD2 (6 bases). Trimming shortened V by 0 bases and J by 3 bases, and 10 bases separated the two germline ends. Germline CDR1 is SGHKS and CDR2 is YYEKEE (reference sequence). The CDR3 length is 14 residues. Here the CDR3 DNA reads TGTGCCAGCAGCTTGGCGGGAGAGTACTACGAGCAGTACTTC. Protein product: CASSLAGEYYEQYF.

V and J are TRBV3-1 (or the pseudogene TRBV3-2) and TRBJ2-7, with 14 bases identical to TRBD2. The J segment lost 2 bases and the V segment lost 3 bases, leaving 3 bases of the junction unmatched. The CDR3 runs 16 residues. Germline CDR1 is LGHDT and CDR2 is YNNKEL (reference sequence). Here the CDR3 DNA reads TGTGCCAGCAGCCATGGACTAGCGGGGGGAACCTACGAGCAGTACTTC. This encodes CASSHGLAGGTYEQYF.

Here the CDR3 DNA reads TGTGCCAGCAGCTCCTGGGCTGGGAACATTCAGTACTTC. This translates into CASSSWAGNIQYF. This chain uses TRBV7-3 with TRBJ2-4; D gene unclear. The ends were cut back, 4 bases at V and 7 bases at J, with 11 bases in the middle. CDR3 length equals 13 residues. CDR1 and CDR2 (germline): SGHTA, FQGTGA. The whole variable domain, remainder taken from reference TRBV7-3 and TRBJ2-4, is GAGVSQTPSNKVTEKGKYVELRCDPISGHTALYWYRQSLGQGPEFLIYFQGTGAADDSGLPNDRFFAVRPEGSVSTLKIQRTERGDSAVYLCASSSWAGNIQYFGAGTRLSVL.

This clone occurred a few times. The CDR3 reads CASSLEGLAGGFSSDTQYF. CDR3 in DNA: TGTGCCAGCAGCTTGGAGGGACTAGCGGGAGGGTTCAGCTCAGATACGCAGTATTTT. The chain recombines TRBV5-4 with TRBJ2-3; TRBD2 matches at 16 bases. CDR3 length: 19 residues. Germline values: CDR1 SGHNT, CDR2 YYREEE (reference sequence). After removal of 0 bases from V and 4 bases from J, the junction contained 8 bases not matched to a gene.

V is TRBV4-1 and J is TRBJ2-3, with 8 bases aligning to TRBD2. V lost 1 base to trimming and J lost 0 bases; unmatched junction nucleotides: 6. This CDR3 has 17 amino acids. CDR1 and CDR2 (germline): MGHRA, YSYEKL. The CDR3 here is CASSQGPSGGSTDTQYF. The CDR3 region has the DNA TGCGCCAGCAGCCAAGGCCCCAGCGGGGGTAGCACAGATACGCAGTATTTT.

To note about this clone: The sample holds other DNA sequences that translate to the same CDR3. CDR3 sequence reads: CASSQLGGNTEAFF. For the CDR3, the DNA is TGTGCCAGCAGCCAACTCGGAGGAAACACTGAAGCTTTCTTT. The genes are TRBV3-1 (or the pseudogene TRBV3-2) and TRBJ1-1, with unresolved D. With 2 bases removed from V and 2 bases from J, the gap between germline ends came to 9 bases. Germline V gives CDR1 LGHDT, CDR2 YNNKEL (reference sequence). CDR3 size: 14 residues.

This chain connects TRBV28 to TRBJ2-7; 11 nucleotides align to TRBD2. CDR1 is MDHEN and CDR2 is SYDVKM in the germline V gene. The CDR3 covers 14 residues. The trim removed 6 bases at V and 3 bases at J, leaving 4 bases unmatched. The CDR3 nucleotides are TGTGCCAGCAGACTACTAGCGGGGGTCTACGAGCAGTACTTC. This encodes CASRLLAGVYEQYF.

The gene calls are TRBV7-2 and TRBJ1-2; TRBD1 matches at 8 bases. Germline V gene sequence: CDR1 SGHTA, CDR2 FQGNSA. CDR3 length: 14 residues. J gave up 8 bases and V 4 bases, and 9 bases lay outside the gene matches. CDR3 in amino acids: CASSSRTGHDGYTF. DNA of the CDR3: TGTGCCAGCAGCTCACGGACAGGGCACGACGGCTACACCTTC.

V and J are TRBV19 and TRBJ1-1; 10 bases are a match to TRBD1. This CDR3 has 14 residues. Trimming at V came to 5 bases and at J to 3 bases, leaving 3 bases not matched to a gene. The germline gives CDR1 LNHDA, CDR2 SQIVND (reference sequence). CDR3 nucleotides: TGTGCCAGTAGTCCCGACAGGGGGCACACTGAAGCTTTCTTT. Residues: CASSPDRGHTEAFF.

This clone was observed a single time. The chain employs TRBV3-1 (or the pseudogene TRBV3-2) and TRBJ2-1; D gene ambiguous. CDR3 length: 12 amino acids. The V gene's germline CDR1 is LGHDT and CDR2 YNNKEL (reference sequence). Trimming shortened V by 1 base and J by 9 bases, and 7 bases separated the two germline ends. CDR3 in DNA: TGTGCCAGCAGCCAAGGAGTTAGTGAGCAGTTCTTC. Its protein product is CASSQGVSEQFF.

On this clone: The same CDR3 is also encoded by other DNA sequences in this sample. The chain recombines TRBV19 with TRBJ1-2; D not certain. CDR3 size: 12 residues. Germline V lookup: CDR1 LNHDA, CDR2 SQIVND (reference sequence). Between the trimmed V and J ends, which lost 5 bases and 0 bases, there was a span of 4 bases. CDR3 loop: CASSQANYGYTF. In nucleotides, the CDR3 is TGTGCCAGTAGTCAGGCTAACTATGGCTACACCTTC.

The chain joins TRBV28 to TRBJ2-1, with D perhaps matching TRBD1 (5 bases). Trimming shortened V by 6 bases and J by 12 bases, and 15 bases separated the two germline ends. Germline-derived CDR1 and CDR2 are MDHEN and SYDVKM. The CDR3 is 12 residues long. The CDR3 DNA sequence: TGTGCCAGCAGACCCCAGGGTGGGCGGCAGTTCTTC. Amino acid sequence: CASRPQGGRQFF.

The rearrangement uses TRBV5-1 and TRBJ1-1; TRBD1 aligns across 9 bases. The CDR3 sequence is 14 residues long. Germline CDR1 is SGHRS and CDR2 is YFSETQ. Trimming cost V 0 bases and J 7 bases; bases outside gene matches: 4. CDR3 residues: CASSLGTGEGEAFF. In nucleotides, the CDR3 is TGCGCCAGCAGCTTGGGGACAGGGGAGGGTGAAGCTTTCTTT.

The chain combines TRBV19 with TRBJ1-2, with TRBD1 matching over 8 bases. V gave up 3 bases and J gave up 4 bases; unmatched junction bases: 10. Germline values: CDR1 LNHDA, CDR2 SQIVND (reference sequence). CDR3 length: 16 residues. The CDR3 reads CASSMGPTGEGYGYTF. In nucleotides, the CDR3 is TGTGCCAGTAGTATGGGCCCGACAGGGGAGGGCTATGGCTACACCTTC.

J is TRBJ1-1 and V is TRBV7-2; no clear D. CDR1 is SGHTA, CDR2 FQGNSA, per germline. Trimming left V 3 bases short and J 1 base short, with 6 bases between. The CDR3 sequence is 13 residues long. The CDR3 sequence is CASSLYRNTEAFF. DNA for the CDR3: TGTGCCAGCAGCTTGTATAGGAACACTGAAGCTTTCTTT.